These 14 T cell receptor beta chains were sequenced from one sample in a study of blood T cell repertoires in COVID-19. Method: immunoSEQ multiplex PCR; TCRdb's copy keeps in-frame clones and lacks some. The data contain some 450,000 clones, roughly 88% of them singletons. The material sequenced was peripheral blood. The receptor set was obtained from a woman aged 45-60 years with COVID-19, enrolled during active disease.

This rearrangement joins TRBV3-1 (or the pseudogene TRBV3-2) to TRBJ1-1; D gene uncertain. Germline CDR1 and CDR2: LGHDT and YNNKEL (reference sequence). V dropped 4 bases and J dropped 5 bases, with 8 bases sitting between them. This CDR3 has 12 residues. The CDR3 bases are TGTGCCAGCAGCCTAGTCCCTACTGAAGCTTTCTTT. It translates to CASSLVPTEAFF.

The chain has TRBV5-6 and TRBJ2-3; the match to TRBD2 covers 14 bases. The trim removed 7 bases at V and 8 bases at J, leaving 12 bases unmatched. The CDR3 loop spans 16 amino acids. Per the germline V gene, CDR1 is SGHDT and CDR2 is YYEEEE. The CDR3 DNA is TGTGCCAGCGCGTGGACTAGCGGGGGGCCCTGGGCTACGCAGTATTTT. Its translation is CASAWTSGGPWATQYF.

The chain carries TRBV4-1 and TRBJ1-5, with 8 nucleotides matching TRBD1. V shed 3 bases, J shed 7 bases, and the junction held 11 bases outside the gene matches. CDR3 length equals 16 residues. The germline V gene encodes CDR1 MGHRA and CDR2 YSYEKL. CDR3 residues: CASSQGSGTGGQPQHF. CDR3 in DNA: TGCGCCAGCAGCCAGGGCTCCGGAACAGGGGGACAGCCCCAGCATTTT.

The rearrangement links TRBV28 to TRBJ2-3, with 8 bases identical to TRBD2. With 2 bases clipped from V and 11 bases from J, the junction kept 9 bases outside the gene matches. This CDR3 has 14 amino acids. Germline V gene data show CDR1 as MDHEN and CDR2 as SYDVKM. For the CDR3, the DNA is TGTGCCAGCAGTTTAATGGCGGGGGGATCCGGGCAGTATTTT. As protein: CASSLMAGGSGQYF.

The gene calls are TRBV5-5 and TRBJ1-5, with D perhaps TRBD1 (6 bases). The CDR3 loop spans 14 amino acids. Germline loops: CDR1 SGHKS, CDR2 YYEKEE (reference sequence). The V end lost 4 bases, the J end lost 5 bases, and 13 bases lay between the germline ends. CDR3 sequence: CASSAPEGDQPQHF. The CDR3 DNA is TGTGCCAGCAGCGCCCCTGAGGGGGATCAGCCCCAGCATTTT.

The rearrangement joins TRBV7-3 to TRBJ1-1; 7 bases fit TRBD1. The V segment lost 5 bases and the J segment 5 bases; nucleotides outside the gene matches: 8. Per the germline V gene, CDR1 is SGHTA and CDR2 is FQGTGA. The CDR3 runs 14 residues. The CDR3, as DNA: TGTGCCAGCAGCCCTCAGGGGGTCGAAACTGAAGCTTTCTTT. Translating it yields CASSPQGVETEAFF.

DNA of the CDR3: TGTGCCAGCAGCGACGGACCCGGGACTAGCGGGGGGGGCGGCGAGACCCAGTACTTC. This codes for CASSDGPGTSGGGGETQYF. The chain carries TRBV9 and TRBJ2-5; 16 bases match TRBD2. The germline gives CDR1 SGDLS, CDR2 YYNGEE. The CDR3 loop spans 19 amino acids. V was clipped by 3 bases and J by 5 bases; unmatched bases: 13.

This rearrangement joins TRBV2 to TRBJ2-2; TRBD2 might be the D (6 bases). This CDR3 has 16 amino acids. The germline V gene has CDR1 SNHLY and CDR2 FYNNEI. V gave up 4 bases and J gave up 4 bases, with 16 bases separating them. The CDR3 DNA follows: TGTGCCAGCAGTGCGCGGGACCCCGAGGGCACCGGGGAGCTGTTTTTT. This sequence encodes CASSARDPEGTGELFF.

This sequence joins TRBV27 and TRBJ2-1, with TRBD1 as a possible D gene (6 bases). The CDR3 totals 15 residues. Per the germline V gene, CDR1 is MNHEY and CDR2 is SMNVEV (reference sequence). The V end was cut by 5 bases, the J end by 12 bases, with 23 bases between. Here the CDR3 DNA reads TGTGCCAGCAGTCCGCACAGGGTACGTTTGGACGGGCAGTTCTTC. Protein product: CASSPHRVRLDGQFF.

The V and J genes are TRBV5-1 and TRBJ1-1; 10 nucleotides align to TRBD1. Germline-derived CDR1 and CDR2 are SGHRS and YFSETQ. Trimming at V came to 3 bases and at J to 3 bases, leaving 5 bases not matched to a gene. This CDR3 comprises 15 residues. In DNA, the CDR3 is TGCGCCAGCAGCTGGGGGACAGGGGAGGACACTGAAGCTTTCTTT. Translation: CASSWGTGEDTEAFF.

The sample holds a few counts of this clone. The chain couples TRBV6-1 to TRBJ1-5, with no clear D. Germline values: CDR1 MNHNS, CDR2 SASEGT. This CDR3 region has 13 residues. The ends were cut back, 1 base at V and 6 bases at J, with 7 bases in the middle. The DNA for the CDR3 is TGTGCCAGCAGTGAAGTGGAGAGTCAGCCCCAGCATTTT. This gives the protein CASSEVESQPQHF.

V and J are TRBV20-1 and TRBJ1-1; D unclear. Germline values: CDR1 DFQATT, CDR2 SNEGSKA (reference sequence). V was pared by 3 bases and J by 12 bases, with 11 bases between. The CDR3 totals 10 residues. This CDR3 is CSASEGGTFF. CDR3 bases: TGCAGTGCTAGTGAGGGAGGAACTTTCTTT.

V and J are TRBV9 and TRBJ2-1, with 11 bases identical to TRBD1. J was trimmed by 8 bases and V by 0 bases; bases with no gene match: 4. The germline V gene encodes CDR1 SGDLS and CDR2 YYNGEE. The CDR3 is made up of 15 amino acids. The CDR3: CASSVVGQGVHEQFF. The CDR3 DNA reads TGTGCCAGCAGCGTAGTGGGACAGGGGGTGCATGAGCAGTTCTTC.

The CDR3 loop is CASSAGGRADYGYTF. The CDR3 DNA reads as TGTGCCAGCAGTGCAGGGGGCCGTGCAGACTATGGCTACACCTTC. V usage is TRBV5-4 and J usage is TRBJ1-2; 8 nucleotides agree with TRBD1. The CDR3 sequence is 15 residues long. CDR1 is SGHNT, CDR2 YYREEE, per germline (reference sequence). J was trimmed by 3 bases and V by 5 bases; bases with no gene match: 9.